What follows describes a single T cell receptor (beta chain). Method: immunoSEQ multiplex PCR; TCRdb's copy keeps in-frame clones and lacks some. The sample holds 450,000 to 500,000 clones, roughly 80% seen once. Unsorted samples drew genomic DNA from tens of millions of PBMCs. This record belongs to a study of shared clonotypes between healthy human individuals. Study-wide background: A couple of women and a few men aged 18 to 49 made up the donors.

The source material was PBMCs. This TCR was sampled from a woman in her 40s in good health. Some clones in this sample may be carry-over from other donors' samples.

For the CDR3, the DNA is TGTGCCAGCAGCCTAGGACAGTCGAATCAGCCCCAGCATTTT. Translation gives CASSLGQSNQPQHF. V and J are TRBV2 and TRBJ1-5; possible D gene TRBD1, 6 bases. Germline CDR1 SNHLY, CDR2 FYNNEI. Trimming stripped 6 bases from V and 4 bases from J, with 13 bases between. The CDR3 loop spans 14 amino acids.